This T cell receptor (beta chain) derives from a study of CD8 T cells in ankylosing spondylitis. Study-level results: CD8+ by phenotype, disease-linked clones were relatively rare in peripheral blood. Among TCR beta sequences, a motif of several highly homologous variants appeared characteristic of ankylosing spondylitis blood.

CDR3 length equals 20 residues. V shed 2 bases and J 5 bases; nucleotides not matched to a gene: 18. The germline V gene encodes CDR1 KGHDR and CDR2 SFDVKD. 5'-RACE, quantitative and with molecular barcodes, yielded the TCR beta libraries. One entry per CDR3 protein, called by TCRdb with MiXCR from the 5' RACE reads. This sample has fewer than 550,000 distinct CDR3 sequences; approximately 5.3% occur once, and the top ten carry around 3.6%. Comment on this clonotype: Its matching antigen is unknown.

The chain joins TRBV24-1 to TRBJ2-1; 9 bases line up with TRBD1. This receptor was identified in a male donor with ankylosing spondylitis. The source material was blood, either unsorted or a sorted T cell fraction (not recorded which). The CDR3 protein is CATSDWRRALPGQGHNEQFF. The CDR3 DNA reads as TGTGCCACCAGTGATTGGAGGAGGGCCCTACCGGGACAGGGACACAATGAGCAGTTCTTC.